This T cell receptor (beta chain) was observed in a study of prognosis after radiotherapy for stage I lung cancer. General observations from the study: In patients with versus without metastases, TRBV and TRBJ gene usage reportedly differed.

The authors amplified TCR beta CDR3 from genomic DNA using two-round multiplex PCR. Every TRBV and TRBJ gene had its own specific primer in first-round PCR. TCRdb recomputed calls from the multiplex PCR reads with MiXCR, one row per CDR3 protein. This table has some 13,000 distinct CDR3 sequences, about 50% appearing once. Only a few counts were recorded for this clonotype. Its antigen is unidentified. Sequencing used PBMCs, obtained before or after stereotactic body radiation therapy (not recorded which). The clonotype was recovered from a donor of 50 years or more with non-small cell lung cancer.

The CDR3 is CASSLGPASGGYTF. Written as DNA, the CDR3 is TGTGCCAGCAGCTTAGGTCCTGCCTCTGGTGGCTACACCTTC. The chain combines TRBV7-2 with TRBJ1-2; D is unresolved. V was clipped by 1 base and J by 7 bases, with 13 bases between them. This CDR3 is 14 amino acids long. Germline assignment: CDR1 SGHTA and CDR2 FQGNSA.